This TCR beta chain is drawn from a study of identical twins. The study, taken as a whole, reports: The abundant beta clonotypes from cord blood had fewer insertions, and memory repertoires had none of this.

The CDR3 sequence is 18 residues long. Germline values: CDR1 SGDLS, CDR2 YYNGEE. The V and J ends lost 4 bases and 3 bases respectively, with 24 bases between them. Details on this clonotype: No antigen is known for it.

TCRdb ran MiXCR on the 5' RACE reads and lists one entry per CDR3 protein. The table includes hundreds of thousands of distinct CDR3 sequences, around 20% detected once. The sample was also reused in another study, on T cells expressing NK-cell markers.

The chain is built from TRBV9 and TRBJ2-3; perhaps TRBD2 as D (7 bases). The sequencing sample was made of PBMCs. The sequence was obtained from a woman under 30 in good health. CDR3 amino acids: CASSLRAGAQGRTDTQYF. The CDR3 region has the DNA TGTGCCAGCAGCCTCCGCGCGGGGGCCCAAGGGCGGACAGATACGCAGTATTTT. The complete variable domain, with remaining parts taken from reference TRBV9 and TRBJ2-3, reads DSGVTQTPKHLITATGQRVTLRCSPRSGDLSVYWYQQSLDQGLQFLIQYYNGEERAKGNILERFSAQQFPDLHSELNLSSLELGDSALYFCASSLRAGAQGRTDTQYFGPGTRLTVL.